The next 19 T cell receptor beta chains were all read from a single sample in a study of blood T cell repertoires in COVID-19. Assay: immunoSEQ multiplex PCR; the TCRdb copy retains only in-frame clones and omits some. The table lists about 80,000 clones, 60% to 85% of them singletons. Sequencing was performed on peripheral blood. The receptors shown here come from a human donor in a cohort sampled during active COVID-19.

J is TRBJ2-5 and V is TRBV4-1; 7 bases fit TRBD1. The CDR3 length is 14 residues. Germline trimming cut 3 bases from V and 5 bases from J; bases unmatched to any gene: 6. Germline CDR1 is MGHRA and CDR2 is YSYEKL. CDR3 nucleotides: TGCGCCAGCAGCCACCTCCAGGGGGAGGAGACCCAGTACTTC. This codes for CASSHLQGEETQYF.

This chain links TRBV28 with TRBJ2-7; a weak D match, TRBD2 (5 bases). Per germline, CDR1 MDHEN and CDR2 SYDVKM. V was pared by 1 base and J by 3 bases, with 10 bases between. The CDR3 loop spans 14 amino acids. CDR3 loop: CASSLYRTHYEQYF. DNA of the CDR3: TGTGCCAGCAGTTTATATCGGACTCACTACGAGCAGTACTTC.

V and J are TRBV3-1 (or the pseudogene TRBV3-2) and TRBJ1-2, with unresolved D. V was trimmed by 0 bases and J by 4 bases, leaving 12 bases between them. The CDR3 is 15 residues long. Looked up from germline, CDR1 is LGHDT and CDR2 is YNNKEL (reference sequence). CDR3 sequence (DNA): TGTGCCAGCAGCCAAGAACAAGGAGTGGGCTATGGCTACACCTTC. Translation gives CASSQEQGVGYGYTF.

The V gene is TRBV7-2, the J gene TRBJ2-7; no clear D gene. The CDR3 is 13 residues long. The germline V gene has CDR1 SGHTA and CDR2 FQGNSA. V was shortened by 2 bases and J by 5 bases, with 10 bases between the two germline ends. CDR3: CASSLLQFHEQYF. The DNA for the CDR3 is TGTGCCAGCAGCTTACTACAGTTCCACGAGCAGTACTTC.

By share of the sample, this clone is medium-sized. The CDR3 loop reads CASSHSGNTGELFF. CDR3 sequence (DNA): TGCGCCAGCAGCCATAGCGGGAACACCGGGGAGCTGTTTTTT. The rearrangement uses TRBV4-1 and TRBJ2-2; TRBD2 is a possible D gene (6 bases). CDR3 length equals 14 residues. Germline-derived CDR1 and CDR2 are MGHRA and YSYEKL. Trimming pared 3 bases from V and 1 base from J, leaving 6 bases between.

The chain has TRBV11-3 and TRBJ2-7; no definite D call. V dropped 0 bases and J dropped 3 bases, with 9 bases sitting between them. This CDR3 is built from 14 residues. CDR1 is SGHNT, CDR2 YENEEA, per germline. The CDR3 DNA sequence: TGTGCCAGCAGCTTAGAATTCGAACTCTACGAGCAGTACGTC. It encodes CASSLEFELYEQYV.

The genes are TRBV4-2 and TRBJ2-1; 7 positions agree with TRBD1. The CDR3 spans 17 residues. Per the germline V gene, CDR1 is LGHNA and CDR2 is YNFKEQ. The J segment lost 7 bases and the V segment lost 0 bases, leaving 12 bases of the junction unmatched. The CDR3 DNA follows: TGTGCCAGCAGCCAAGAAAGGGTGGGCAGGGGGTCGAATGAGCAGTTCTTC. It encodes CASSQERVGRGSNEQFF.

The chain uses TRBV7-2 and TRBJ2-7; 7 nucleotides align to TRBD1. Unmatched junction bases numbered 4, after V lost 0 bases and J lost 2 bases. The germline V gene has CDR1 SGHTA and CDR2 FQGNSA. The CDR3 sequence is 15 residues long. Here the CDR3 reads CASSLAPGQPYEQYF. The CDR3 DNA sequence: TGTGCCAGCAGCTTAGCGCCGGGACAGCCCTACGAGCAGTACTTC.

The rearrangement uses TRBV27 and TRBJ2-7, with D unresolved. With 0 bases removed from V and 0 bases from J, the gap between germline ends came to 6 bases. This CDR3 contains 14 residues. Germline CDR1 MNHEY, CDR2 SMNVEV (reference sequence). The CDR3 reads CASSLSSGSYEQYF. CDR3 bases: TGTGCCAGCAGTTTATCGTCAGGCTCCTACGAGCAGTACTTC.

The chain recombines TRBV19 with TRBJ2-1; 8 bases agree with TRBD1. CDR1 LNHDA and CDR2 SQIVND come from the germline V gene (reference sequence). J gave up 5 bases and V 2 bases, and 8 bases lay outside the gene matches. This CDR3 has 16 amino acids. The CDR3 protein is CASSIMTGVVNNEQFF. For the CDR3, the DNA is TGTGCCAGTAGTATAATGACAGGGGTTGTAAACAATGAGCAGTTCTTC.

Ten or more counts support this clone. The V gene is TRBV28, the J gene TRBJ2-2; a weak D match, TRBD1 (6 bases). CDR1 is MDHEN and CDR2 is SYDVKM in the germline V gene. Trimming left V 4 bases short and J 6 bases short, with 9 bases between. This CDR3 comprises 13 residues. The CDR3 protein is CASSYTGPGELFF. CDR3 in DNA: TGTGCCAGCAGTTACACAGGGCCCGGGGAGCTGTTTTTT.

The chain has TRBV12-3 or TRBV12-4 and TRBJ1-3; tentative D call: TRBD1 (6 bases). The CDR3 is 13 amino acids. V was cut by 3 bases and J by 4 bases, with 7 bases left in between. The CDR3 loop is CASSLGAGNTIYF. DNA for the CDR3: TGTGCCAGCAGTTTGGGGGCCGGAAACACCATATATTTT.

The genes are TRBV9 and TRBJ2-3, with D possibly matching TRBD1 (5 bases). With 0 bases removed from V and 3 bases from J, the gap between germline ends came to 11 bases. Germline values: CDR1 SGDLS, CDR2 YYNGEE. The CDR3 loop spans 15 amino acids. Written as DNA, the CDR3 is TGTGCCAGCAGCGTAGCCGGCAGGGATACAGATACGCAGTATTTT. Protein sequence: CASSVAGRDTDTQYF. Full variable domain (outside the CDR3, taken from reference TRBV9 and TRBJ2-3): DSGVTQTPKHLITATGQRVTLRCSPRSGDLSVYWYQQSLDQGLQFLIQYYNGEERAKGNILERFSAQQFPDLHSELNLSSLELGDSALYFCASSVAGRDTDTQYFGPGTRLTVL.

The chain combines TRBV15 with TRBJ2-1; 8 nucleotides align to TRBD1. Germline V CDR1 and CDR2: LNHNV, YYDKDF (reference sequence). V dropped 4 bases and J dropped 4; count of bases not matched to a gene: 6. This CDR3 is 15 amino acids long. The chain's CDR3 is CATSTDRDRYNEQFF. CDR3 nucleotides: TGTGCCACCAGCACTGACCGGGACAGGTACAATGAGCAGTTCTTC. The complete variable domain, with remaining parts taken from reference TRBV15 and TRBJ2-1, reads DAMVIQNPRYQVTQFGKPVTLSCSQTLNHNVMYWYQQKSSQAPKLLFHYYDKDFNNEADTPDNFQSRRPNTSFCFLDIRSPGLGDTAMYLCATSTDRDRYNEQFFGPGTRLTVL.

The gene calls are TRBV14 and TRBJ2-1, with D possibly matching TRBD1 (5 bases). There are 14 residues in the CDR3. From germline, CDR1 is SGHDN and CDR2 FVKESK. Trimming took 0 bases from V and 4 from J, leaving 7 bases between them. The CDR3 DNA reads as TGTGCCAGCAGCCAAGAGACAGAATACAATGAGCAGTTCTTC. This gives the protein CASSQETEYNEQFF.

This clone rates as medium-sized. The chain recombines TRBV4-1 with TRBJ2-5; 9 nucleotides agree with TRBD1. Germline assignment: CDR1 MGHRA and CDR2 YSYEKL. The J segment lost 4 bases and the V segment lost 1 base, leaving 4 bases of the junction unmatched. This CDR3 is built from 15 residues. The CDR3 DNA reads TGCGCCAGCAGCCAAGTTACAGGGGGCATAGAGACCCAGTACTTC. Residues: CASSQVTGGIETQYF.

The chain joins TRBV30 to TRBJ1-5; 7 nucleotides line up with TRBD1. J lost 3 bases, V lost 2 bases, and 7 bases had no gene match. CDR1 and CDR2 (germline): GTSNPN, SVGIG (reference sequence). CDR3 length: 15 residues. CDR3 amino acids: CAWSQSGTVNQPQHF. The CDR3, as DNA: TGTGCCTGGAGTCAATCAGGGACAGTCAATCAGCCCCAGCATTTT.

The J gene is TRBJ2-3, the V gene TRBV28; TRBD2 might be the D (7 bases). Germline V gene sequence: CDR1 MDHEN, CDR2 SYDVKM. This CDR3 spans 13 amino acids. Trimming took off 8 bases at V and 2 bases at J, with 11 bases between the two ends. This chain's CDR3 is CASGGGLTDTQYF. In DNA form, the CDR3 reads TGTGCCAGCGGCGGGGGCCTCACAGATACGCAGTATTTT.

This chain joins TRBV7-8 and TRBJ2-3, with D possibly being TRBD2 (5 bases). V dropped 1 base and J dropped 1 base, with 12 bases sitting between them. The CDR3 sequence is 16 residues long. Germline assignment: CDR1 SGHVS and CDR2 FQNEAQ. The chain's CDR3 is CASSLVVLAGTDTQYF. DNA for the CDR3: TGTGCCAGCAGCTTAGTCGTCCTAGCTGGCACAGATACGCAGTATTTT.